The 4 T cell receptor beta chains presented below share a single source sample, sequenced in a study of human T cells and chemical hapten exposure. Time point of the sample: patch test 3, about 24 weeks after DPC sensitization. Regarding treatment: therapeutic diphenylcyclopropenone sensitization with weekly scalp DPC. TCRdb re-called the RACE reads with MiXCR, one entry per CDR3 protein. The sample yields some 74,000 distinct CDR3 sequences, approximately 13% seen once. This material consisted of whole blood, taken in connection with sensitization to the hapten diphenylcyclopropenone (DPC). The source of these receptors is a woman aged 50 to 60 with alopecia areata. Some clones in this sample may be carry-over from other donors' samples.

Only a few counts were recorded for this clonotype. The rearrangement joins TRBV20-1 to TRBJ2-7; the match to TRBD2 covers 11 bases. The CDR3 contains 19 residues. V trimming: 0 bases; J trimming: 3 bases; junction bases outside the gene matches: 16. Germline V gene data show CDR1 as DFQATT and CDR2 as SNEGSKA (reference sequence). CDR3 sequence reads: CSARDHYIGLAGPVYEQYF. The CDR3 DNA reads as TGCAGTGCTAGAGATCATTATATAGGACTAGCGGGCCCCGTCTACGAGCAGTACTTC.

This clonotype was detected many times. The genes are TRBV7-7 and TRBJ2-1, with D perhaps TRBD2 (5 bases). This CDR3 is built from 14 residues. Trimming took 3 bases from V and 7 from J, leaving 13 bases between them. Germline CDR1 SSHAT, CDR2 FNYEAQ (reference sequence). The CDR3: CASSFSRGGNEQFF. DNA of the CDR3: TGTGCCAGCAGCTTCAGTCGCGGCGGGAATGAGCAGTTCTTC.

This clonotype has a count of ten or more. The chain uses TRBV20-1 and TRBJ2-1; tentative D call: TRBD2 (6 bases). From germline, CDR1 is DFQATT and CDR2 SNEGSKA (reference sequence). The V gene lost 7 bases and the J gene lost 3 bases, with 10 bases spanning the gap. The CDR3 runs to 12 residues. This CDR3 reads CSGGGDYNEQFF. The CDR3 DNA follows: TGCAGTGGAGGCGGGGACTACAATGAGCAGTTCTTC.

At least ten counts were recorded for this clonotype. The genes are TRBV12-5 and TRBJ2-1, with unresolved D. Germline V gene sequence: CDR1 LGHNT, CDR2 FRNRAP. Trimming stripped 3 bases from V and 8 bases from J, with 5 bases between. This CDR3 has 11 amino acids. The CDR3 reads CASGFVDEQFF. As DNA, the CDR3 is TGTGCTAGTGGTTTTGTCGATGAGCAGTTCTTC.